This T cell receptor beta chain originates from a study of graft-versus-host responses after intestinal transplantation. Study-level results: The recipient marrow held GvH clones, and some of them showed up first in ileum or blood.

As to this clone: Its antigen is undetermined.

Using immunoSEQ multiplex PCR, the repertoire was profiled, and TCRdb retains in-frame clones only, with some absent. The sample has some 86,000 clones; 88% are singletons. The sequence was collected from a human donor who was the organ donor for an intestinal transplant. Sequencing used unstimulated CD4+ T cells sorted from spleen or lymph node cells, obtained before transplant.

As DNA, the CDR3 is TGTGCCAGCAGTTCACGGGACACTGGCACAGATACGCAGTATTTT. Translation: CASSSRDTGTDTQYF. The chain recombines TRBV27 with TRBJ2-3; a possible D gene is TRBD1 (6 bases). Trimming took off 4 bases at V and 1 base at J, with 12 bases between the two ends. The length of the CDR3 is 15 residues. Per germline, CDR1 MNHEY and CDR2 SMNVEV (reference sequence).